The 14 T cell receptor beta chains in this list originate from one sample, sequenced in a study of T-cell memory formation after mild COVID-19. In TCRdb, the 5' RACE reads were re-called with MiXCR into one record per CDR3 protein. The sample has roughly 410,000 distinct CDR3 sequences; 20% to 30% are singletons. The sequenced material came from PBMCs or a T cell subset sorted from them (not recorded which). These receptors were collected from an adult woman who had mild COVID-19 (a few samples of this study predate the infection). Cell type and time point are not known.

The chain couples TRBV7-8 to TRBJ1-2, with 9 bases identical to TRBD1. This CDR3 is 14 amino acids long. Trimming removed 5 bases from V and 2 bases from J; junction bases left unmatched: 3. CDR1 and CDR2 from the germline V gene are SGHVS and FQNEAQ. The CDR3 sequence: CASSIGTGNYGYTF. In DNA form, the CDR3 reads TGTGCCAGCAGCATAGGGACAGGGAACTATGGCTACACCTTC.

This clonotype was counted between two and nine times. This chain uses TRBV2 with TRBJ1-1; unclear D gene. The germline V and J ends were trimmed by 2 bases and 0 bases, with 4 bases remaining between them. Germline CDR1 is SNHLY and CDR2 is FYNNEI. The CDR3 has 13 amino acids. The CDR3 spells CASSEHMNTEAFF. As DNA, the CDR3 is TGTGCCAGCAGTGAACATATGAACACTGAAGCTTTCTTT.

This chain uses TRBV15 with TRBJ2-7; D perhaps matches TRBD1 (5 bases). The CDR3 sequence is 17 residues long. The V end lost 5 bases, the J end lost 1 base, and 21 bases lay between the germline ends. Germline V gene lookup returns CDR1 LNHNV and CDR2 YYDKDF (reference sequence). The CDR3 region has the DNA TGTGCCACCAGCGGCAACTCCCAGGGATACCAATCCTACGAGCAGTACTTC. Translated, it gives CATSGNSQGYQSYEQYF.

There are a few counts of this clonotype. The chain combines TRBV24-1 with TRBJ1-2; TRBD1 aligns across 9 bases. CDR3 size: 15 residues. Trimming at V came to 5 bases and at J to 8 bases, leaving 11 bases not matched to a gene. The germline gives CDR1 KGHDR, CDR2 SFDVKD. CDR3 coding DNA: TGTGCCACCAGTGTCGGGGACAGGGAGGTTGAGGGCTACACCTTC. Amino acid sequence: CATSVGDREVEGYTF.

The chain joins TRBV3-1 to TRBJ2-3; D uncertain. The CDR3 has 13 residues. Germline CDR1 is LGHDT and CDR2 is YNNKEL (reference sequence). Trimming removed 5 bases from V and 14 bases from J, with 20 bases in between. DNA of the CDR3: TGTGCCAGCAGCATCTCTAGGAGCCCTTTACGGTATTTT. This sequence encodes CASSISRSPLRYF.

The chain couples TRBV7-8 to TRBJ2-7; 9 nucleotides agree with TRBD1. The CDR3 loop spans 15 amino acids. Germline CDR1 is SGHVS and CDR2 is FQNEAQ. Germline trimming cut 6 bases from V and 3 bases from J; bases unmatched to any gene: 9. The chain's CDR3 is CASSLILTGGYEQYF. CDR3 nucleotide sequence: TGTGCCAGCAGTTTGATTCTGACAGGGGGCTACGAGCAGTACTTC.

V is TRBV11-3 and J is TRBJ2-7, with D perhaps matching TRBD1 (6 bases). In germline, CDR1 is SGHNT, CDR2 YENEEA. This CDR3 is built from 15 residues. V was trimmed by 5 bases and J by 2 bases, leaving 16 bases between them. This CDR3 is CASSETPGVTYEQYF. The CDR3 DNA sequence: TGTGCCAGCAGCGAAACACCAGGGGTTACCTACGAGCAGTACTTC.

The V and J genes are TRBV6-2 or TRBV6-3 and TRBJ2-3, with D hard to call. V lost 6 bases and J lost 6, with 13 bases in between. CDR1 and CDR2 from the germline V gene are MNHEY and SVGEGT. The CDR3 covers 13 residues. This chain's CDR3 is CASSFRSRDTQYF. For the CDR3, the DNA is TGTGCCAGCAGCTTCAGATCCCGGGATACGCAGTATTTT.

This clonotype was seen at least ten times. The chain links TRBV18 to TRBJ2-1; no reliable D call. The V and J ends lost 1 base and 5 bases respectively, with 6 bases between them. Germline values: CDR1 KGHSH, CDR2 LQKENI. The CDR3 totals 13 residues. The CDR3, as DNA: TGTGCCAGCTCACCACTGAAGGACAATGAGCAGTTCTTC. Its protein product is CASSPLKDNEQFF. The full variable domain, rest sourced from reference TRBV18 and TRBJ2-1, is NAGVMQNPRHLVRRRGQEARLRCSPMKGHSHVYWYRQLPEEGLKFMVYLQKENIIDESGMPKERFSAEFPKEGPSILRIQQVVRGDSAAYFCASSPLKDNEQFFGPGTRLTVL.

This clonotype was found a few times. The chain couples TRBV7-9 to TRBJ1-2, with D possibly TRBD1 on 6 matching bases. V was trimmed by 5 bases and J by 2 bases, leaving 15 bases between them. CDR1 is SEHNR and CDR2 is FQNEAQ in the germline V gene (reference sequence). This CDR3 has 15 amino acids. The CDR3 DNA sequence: TGTGCCAGCAGCCGAGGGGGGACCGAGAACTATGGCTACACCTTC. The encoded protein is CASSRGGTENYGYTF.

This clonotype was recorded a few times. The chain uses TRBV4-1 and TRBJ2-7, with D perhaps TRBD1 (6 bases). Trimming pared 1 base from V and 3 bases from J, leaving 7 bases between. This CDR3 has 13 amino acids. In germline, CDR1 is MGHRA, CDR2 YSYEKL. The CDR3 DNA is TGCGCCAGCAGCCAAGTACAGGGCTACGAGCAGTACTTC. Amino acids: CASSQVQGYEQYF.

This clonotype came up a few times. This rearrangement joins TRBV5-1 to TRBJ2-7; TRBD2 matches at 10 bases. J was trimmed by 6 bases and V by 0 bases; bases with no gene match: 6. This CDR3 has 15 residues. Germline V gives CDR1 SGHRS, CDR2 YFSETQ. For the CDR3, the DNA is TGCGCCAGCAGCTTGGAGCTAGCGGGAGTCGGCGAGCAGTACTTC. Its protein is CASSLELAGVGEQYF.

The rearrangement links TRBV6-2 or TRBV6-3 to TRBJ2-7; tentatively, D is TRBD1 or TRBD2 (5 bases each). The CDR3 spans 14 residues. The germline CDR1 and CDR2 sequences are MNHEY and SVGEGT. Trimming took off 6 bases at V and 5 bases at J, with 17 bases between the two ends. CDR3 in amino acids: CASSRGSGSDEQYF. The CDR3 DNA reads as TGTGCCAGCAGCCGGGGCTCTGGTTCGGACGAGCAGTACTTC.

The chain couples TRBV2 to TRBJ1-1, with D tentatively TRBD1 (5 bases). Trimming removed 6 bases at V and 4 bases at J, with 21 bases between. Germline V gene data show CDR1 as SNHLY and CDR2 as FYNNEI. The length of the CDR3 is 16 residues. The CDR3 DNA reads TGTGCCAGCAGCCTTCGGGCAGGGCGAGAGGGCACTGAAGCTTTCTTT. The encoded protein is CASSLRAGREGTEAFF.